A single sample gave rise to the 23 T cell receptor beta chains below, sequenced in a study of cytomegalovirus exposure and HLA in healthy donors. Libraries were prepared by immunoSEQ multiplex PCR; TCRdb keeps only in-frame clonotypes and omits some of them. Of roughly 120,000 clones listed, more than 70% are singletons. The source material was PBMCs. Source of these receptors: a man aged 18 to 29 in good health and CMV-seronegative.

The chain has TRBV5-4 and TRBJ2-7; TRBD2 matches 10 bases. The CDR3 is 15 amino acids. With 3 bases clipped from V and 4 bases from J, the junction kept 7 bases outside the gene matches. CDR1 is SGHNT, CDR2 YYREEE, per germline (reference sequence). The DNA for the CDR3 is TGTGCCAGCAGCTCGCGGCTAGCGGGAGTTTACGAGCAGTACTTC. Amino acids: CASSSRLAGVYEQYF.

This clone was found once. This chain uses TRBV15 with TRBJ2-5; D is undetermined. Trimming stripped 2 bases from V and 5 bases from J, with 18 bases between. The CDR3 runs 16 residues. CDR1 and CDR2 from the germline V gene are LNHNV and YYDKDF (reference sequence). The CDR3 reads CATSRTPPRLRETQYF. The CDR3 DNA reads TGTGCCACCAGCAGAACCCCCCCCCGCCTCCGGGAGACCCAGTACTTC.

This clone was detected only once. V usage is TRBV4-2 and J usage is TRBJ2-5, with 7 nucleotides matching TRBD2. This CDR3 is 14 amino acids long. Losses at the gene ends were 1 base for V and 4 bases for J; bases not matched to a gene: 3. Germline CDR1 is LGHNA and CDR2 is YNFKEQ. CDR3 nucleotides: TGTGCCAGCAGCCAAGGGACTAGTCGAGAGACCCAGTACTTC. Protein: CASSQGTSRETQYF.

This rearrangement joins TRBV6-5 to TRBJ1-2; D is perhaps TRBD1 (5 bases). Looked up from germline, CDR1 is MNHEY and CDR2 is SVGAGI. V dropped 0 bases and J dropped 2 bases, with 7 bases sitting between them. This CDR3 is 14 amino acids long. The DNA of the CDR3 is TGTGCCAGCAGTTACTCGGCAGGGAACTATGGCTACACCTTC. This codes for CASSYSAGNYGYTF.

The chain links TRBV7-9 to TRBJ1-3; the D is unclear. The CDR3 has 14 residues. Per the germline V gene, CDR1 is SEHNR and CDR2 is FQNEAQ (reference sequence). Trimming cost V 5 bases and J 0 bases, with 8 bases left between them. The CDR3 nucleotides read TGTGCCAGCAGCCGCGGCCTCTCTGGAAACACCATATATTTT. Its translation is CASSRGLSGNTIYF.

The chain has TRBV6-1 and TRBJ1-2, with D possibly TRBD1 on 6 matching bases. CDR1 and CDR2 from the germline V gene are MNHNS and SASEGT. The CDR3 spans 14 residues. V lost 4 bases, J lost 4 bases, and 13 bases lay in between. CDR3 bases: TGTGCCAGCAGTGTACAGGGAAGCATCTATGGCTACACCTTC. Its translation: CASSVQGSIYGYTF.

The V gene is TRBV30, the J gene TRBJ1-6, with 7 bases matching TRBD1. The junction had 7 bases not matched to a gene; V was cut back by 2 bases and J by 6 bases. Germline CDR1 reads GTSNPN; CDR2 reads SVGIG (reference sequence). The CDR3 is 15 residues long. This CDR3 reads CAWSPGTAPNSPLHF. Here the CDR3 DNA reads TGTGCCTGGAGTCCCGGGACAGCCCCTAATTCACCCCTCCACTTT.

The J gene is TRBJ1-2, the V gene TRBV6-6, with D possibly being TRBD1 (6 bases). Looked up from germline, CDR1 is MNHNY and CDR2 is SVGAGI (reference sequence). Trimming took off 5 bases at V and 0 bases at J, with 7 bases between the two ends. This CDR3 has 13 residues. CDR3 protein: CASSDRPNYGYTF. CDR3 nucleotides: TGTGCCAGCAGTGACAGGCCTAACTATGGCTACACCTTC.

This rearrangement joins TRBV5-1 to TRBJ2-7, with 14 bases that match TRBD2. The CDR3 extends over 19 amino acids. Germline V gene data show CDR1 as SGHRS and CDR2 as YFSETQ. Trimming at V came to 2 bases and at J to 1 base, leaving 11 bases not matched to a gene. CDR3: CASSLGLAGGRGGSYEQYF. For the CDR3, the DNA is TGCGCCAGCAGCTTAGGACTAGCGGGAGGTAGGGGGGGATCCTACGAGCAGTACTTC.

The rearrangement links TRBV15 to TRBJ2-3; 8 nucleotides line up with TRBD1. After removal of 5 bases from V and 4 bases from J, the junction contained 11 bases not matched to a gene. The CDR3 totals 16 residues. Germline assignment: CDR1 LNHNV and CDR2 YYDKDF (reference sequence). CDR3 residues: CATSADEPGGADTQYF. The CDR3 DNA follows: TGTGCCACCAGCGCGGACGAGCCAGGGGGCGCAGATACGCAGTATTTT.

V is TRBV6-5 and J is TRBJ1-5; TRBD1 agrees at 8 bases. V was pared by 6 bases and J by 5 bases, with 12 bases of the junction left unmatched. Per germline, CDR1 MNHEY and CDR2 SVGAGI. CDR3 length: 16 amino acids. CDR3 sequence reads: CASRYRQGWVDQPQHF. CDR3 nucleotides: TGTGCCAGCAGATACCGACAGGGGTGGGTAGATCAGCCCCAGCATTTT.

The chain links TRBV5-4 to TRBJ1-4; 7 nucleotides line up with TRBD1. This CDR3 has 15 residues. The V gene end was trimmed by 4 bases and the J gene end by 4 bases; junction bases not matched to a gene: 7. The germline V gene encodes CDR1 SGHNT and CDR2 YYREEE (reference sequence). In nucleotides, the CDR3 is TGTGCCAGCAGCCCCGGGGACAGTGTTAATGAAAAACTGTTTTTT. It yields the protein CASSPGDSVNEKLFF.

This clone was observed a handful of times. The chain recombines TRBV2 with TRBJ1-6, with 8 bases matching TRBD1. V was pared by 8 bases and J by 10 bases, with 13 bases of the junction left unmatched. Germline CDR1 reads SNHLY; CDR2 reads FYNNEI. CDR3 size: 15 residues. This CDR3 is CASYFRTGQGSPLHF. DNA for the CDR3: TGTGCCAGCTACTTCCGGACAGGGCAAGGCTCACCCCTCCACTTT. The full variable domain, rest sourced from reference TRBV2 and TRBJ1-6, is EPEVTQTPSHQVTQMGQEVILRCVPISNHLYFYWYRQILGQKVEFLVSFYNNEISEKSEIFDDQFSVERPDGSNFTLKIRSTKLEDSAMYFCASYFRTGQGSPLHFGNGTRLTVT.

The chain employs TRBV5-8 and TRBJ1-2; 9 positions agree with TRBD1. The CDR3 consists of 15 residues. Germline CDR1 is SGHTS and CDR2 is YDEGEE. The junction had 9 bases not matched to a gene; V was cut back by 3 bases and J by 6 bases. The CDR3 sequence is CASSSDRGIVNGYTF. The CDR3 DNA follows: TGTGCCAGCAGCTCGGACAGGGGAATAGTGAATGGCTACACCTTC.

This clone was detected a few times. V and J are TRBV6-1 and TRBJ1-2, with a weak D call TRBD1 (5 bases). CDR1 and CDR2 from the germline V gene are MNHNS and SASEGT. This CDR3 has 15 residues. V was shortened by 2 bases and J by 6 bases, with 16 bases between the two germline ends. DNA of the CDR3: TGTGCCAGCAGTGAATTCCCCAGGGAAGGAGATGGCTACACCTTC. It is translated as CASSEFPREGDGYTF.

The chain recombines TRBV5-1 with TRBJ2-7, with D possibly TRBD2 on 6 matching bases. Trimming stripped 4 bases from V and 2 bases from J, with 10 bases between. Germline lookup yields CDR1 SGHRS and CDR2 YFSETQ. The CDR3 is made up of 13 amino acids. CDR3: CASSPEGAYEQYF. CDR3 DNA sequence: TGCGCCAGCAGCCCGGAGGGCGCCTACGAGCAGTACTTC.

The gene calls are TRBV12-2 and TRBJ1-5; the DNA was not compared with TRBD1, the D call given in the table. TRBV12-2 is deemed a pseudogene. CDR3 length: 15 residues. The CDR3 sequence is CASRFRTGDHQPQHF. The CDR3, as DNA: TGTGCAAGTCGCTTCCGGACAGGGGACCATCAGCCCCAGCATTTT.

The V and J genes are TRBV19 and TRBJ2-7, with 13 bases lining up with TRBD2. In germline, CDR1 is LNHDA, CDR2 SQIVND (reference sequence). V was clipped by 6 bases and J by 6 bases; unmatched bases: 11. This CDR3 contains 16 residues. CDR3 coding DNA: TGTGCCAGTAGGGACGAGGGACTAGCGGGAATCGGCGAGCAGTACTTC. This codes for CASRDEGLAGIGEQYF.

This chain connects TRBV6-1 to TRBJ2-7; D may be TRBD1 (5 bases). V shed 4 bases and J shed 7 bases, with 14 bases lying between them. This CDR3 is built from 13 residues. Germline lookup yields CDR1 MNHNS and CDR2 SASEGT. The CDR3 sequence is CASSGGPGREQYF. DNA for the CDR3: TGTGCCAGCAGTGGGGGCCCCGGGCGAGAGCAGTACTTC.

This sequence joins TRBV5-1 and TRBJ1-3, with D possibly TRBD1 on 5 matching bases. Germline V CDR1 and CDR2: SGHRS, YFSETQ. With 0 bases removed from V and 0 bases from J, the gap between germline ends came to 10 bases. The CDR3 is made up of 16 amino acids. CDR3 protein: CASSLGMTASGNTIYF. CDR3 sequence (DNA): TGCGCCAGCAGCTTGGGTATGACAGCCTCTGGAAACACCATATATTTT.

The rearrangement joins TRBV10-2 to TRBJ2-7; 9 nucleotides align to TRBD1. The junction had 6 bases not matched to a gene; V was cut back by 6 bases and J by 3 bases. Germline CDR1 and CDR2: WSHSY and SAAADI. CDR3 length: 14 amino acids. In DNA, the CDR3 is TGCGCCAGCAGACGGCCGGGACAGGGCTACGAGCAGTACTTC. Its translation: CASRRPGQGYEQYF.

The chain joins TRBV11-2 to TRBJ2-3; no firm D call. Between the trimmed V and J ends, which lost 0 bases and 3 bases, there was a span of 10 bases. The length of the CDR3 is 15 residues. The germline V gene encodes CDR1 SGHAT and CDR2 FQNNGV. CDR3 nucleotides: TGTGCCAGCAGCTTAGAATTCCTCAGGACAGATACGCAGTATTTT. Translated, it gives CASSLEFLRTDTQYF.

This sequence joins TRBV19 and TRBJ1-5; D gene unclear. CDR3 length equals 15 residues. V was shortened by 7 bases and J by 0 bases, with 13 bases between the two germline ends. Per germline, CDR1 LNHDA and CDR2 SQIVND (reference sequence). CDR3 nucleotides: TGTGCCAGTACCGGGAGCAGTAATAGCAATCAGCCCCAGCATTTT. The encoded protein is CASTGSSNSNQPQHF.